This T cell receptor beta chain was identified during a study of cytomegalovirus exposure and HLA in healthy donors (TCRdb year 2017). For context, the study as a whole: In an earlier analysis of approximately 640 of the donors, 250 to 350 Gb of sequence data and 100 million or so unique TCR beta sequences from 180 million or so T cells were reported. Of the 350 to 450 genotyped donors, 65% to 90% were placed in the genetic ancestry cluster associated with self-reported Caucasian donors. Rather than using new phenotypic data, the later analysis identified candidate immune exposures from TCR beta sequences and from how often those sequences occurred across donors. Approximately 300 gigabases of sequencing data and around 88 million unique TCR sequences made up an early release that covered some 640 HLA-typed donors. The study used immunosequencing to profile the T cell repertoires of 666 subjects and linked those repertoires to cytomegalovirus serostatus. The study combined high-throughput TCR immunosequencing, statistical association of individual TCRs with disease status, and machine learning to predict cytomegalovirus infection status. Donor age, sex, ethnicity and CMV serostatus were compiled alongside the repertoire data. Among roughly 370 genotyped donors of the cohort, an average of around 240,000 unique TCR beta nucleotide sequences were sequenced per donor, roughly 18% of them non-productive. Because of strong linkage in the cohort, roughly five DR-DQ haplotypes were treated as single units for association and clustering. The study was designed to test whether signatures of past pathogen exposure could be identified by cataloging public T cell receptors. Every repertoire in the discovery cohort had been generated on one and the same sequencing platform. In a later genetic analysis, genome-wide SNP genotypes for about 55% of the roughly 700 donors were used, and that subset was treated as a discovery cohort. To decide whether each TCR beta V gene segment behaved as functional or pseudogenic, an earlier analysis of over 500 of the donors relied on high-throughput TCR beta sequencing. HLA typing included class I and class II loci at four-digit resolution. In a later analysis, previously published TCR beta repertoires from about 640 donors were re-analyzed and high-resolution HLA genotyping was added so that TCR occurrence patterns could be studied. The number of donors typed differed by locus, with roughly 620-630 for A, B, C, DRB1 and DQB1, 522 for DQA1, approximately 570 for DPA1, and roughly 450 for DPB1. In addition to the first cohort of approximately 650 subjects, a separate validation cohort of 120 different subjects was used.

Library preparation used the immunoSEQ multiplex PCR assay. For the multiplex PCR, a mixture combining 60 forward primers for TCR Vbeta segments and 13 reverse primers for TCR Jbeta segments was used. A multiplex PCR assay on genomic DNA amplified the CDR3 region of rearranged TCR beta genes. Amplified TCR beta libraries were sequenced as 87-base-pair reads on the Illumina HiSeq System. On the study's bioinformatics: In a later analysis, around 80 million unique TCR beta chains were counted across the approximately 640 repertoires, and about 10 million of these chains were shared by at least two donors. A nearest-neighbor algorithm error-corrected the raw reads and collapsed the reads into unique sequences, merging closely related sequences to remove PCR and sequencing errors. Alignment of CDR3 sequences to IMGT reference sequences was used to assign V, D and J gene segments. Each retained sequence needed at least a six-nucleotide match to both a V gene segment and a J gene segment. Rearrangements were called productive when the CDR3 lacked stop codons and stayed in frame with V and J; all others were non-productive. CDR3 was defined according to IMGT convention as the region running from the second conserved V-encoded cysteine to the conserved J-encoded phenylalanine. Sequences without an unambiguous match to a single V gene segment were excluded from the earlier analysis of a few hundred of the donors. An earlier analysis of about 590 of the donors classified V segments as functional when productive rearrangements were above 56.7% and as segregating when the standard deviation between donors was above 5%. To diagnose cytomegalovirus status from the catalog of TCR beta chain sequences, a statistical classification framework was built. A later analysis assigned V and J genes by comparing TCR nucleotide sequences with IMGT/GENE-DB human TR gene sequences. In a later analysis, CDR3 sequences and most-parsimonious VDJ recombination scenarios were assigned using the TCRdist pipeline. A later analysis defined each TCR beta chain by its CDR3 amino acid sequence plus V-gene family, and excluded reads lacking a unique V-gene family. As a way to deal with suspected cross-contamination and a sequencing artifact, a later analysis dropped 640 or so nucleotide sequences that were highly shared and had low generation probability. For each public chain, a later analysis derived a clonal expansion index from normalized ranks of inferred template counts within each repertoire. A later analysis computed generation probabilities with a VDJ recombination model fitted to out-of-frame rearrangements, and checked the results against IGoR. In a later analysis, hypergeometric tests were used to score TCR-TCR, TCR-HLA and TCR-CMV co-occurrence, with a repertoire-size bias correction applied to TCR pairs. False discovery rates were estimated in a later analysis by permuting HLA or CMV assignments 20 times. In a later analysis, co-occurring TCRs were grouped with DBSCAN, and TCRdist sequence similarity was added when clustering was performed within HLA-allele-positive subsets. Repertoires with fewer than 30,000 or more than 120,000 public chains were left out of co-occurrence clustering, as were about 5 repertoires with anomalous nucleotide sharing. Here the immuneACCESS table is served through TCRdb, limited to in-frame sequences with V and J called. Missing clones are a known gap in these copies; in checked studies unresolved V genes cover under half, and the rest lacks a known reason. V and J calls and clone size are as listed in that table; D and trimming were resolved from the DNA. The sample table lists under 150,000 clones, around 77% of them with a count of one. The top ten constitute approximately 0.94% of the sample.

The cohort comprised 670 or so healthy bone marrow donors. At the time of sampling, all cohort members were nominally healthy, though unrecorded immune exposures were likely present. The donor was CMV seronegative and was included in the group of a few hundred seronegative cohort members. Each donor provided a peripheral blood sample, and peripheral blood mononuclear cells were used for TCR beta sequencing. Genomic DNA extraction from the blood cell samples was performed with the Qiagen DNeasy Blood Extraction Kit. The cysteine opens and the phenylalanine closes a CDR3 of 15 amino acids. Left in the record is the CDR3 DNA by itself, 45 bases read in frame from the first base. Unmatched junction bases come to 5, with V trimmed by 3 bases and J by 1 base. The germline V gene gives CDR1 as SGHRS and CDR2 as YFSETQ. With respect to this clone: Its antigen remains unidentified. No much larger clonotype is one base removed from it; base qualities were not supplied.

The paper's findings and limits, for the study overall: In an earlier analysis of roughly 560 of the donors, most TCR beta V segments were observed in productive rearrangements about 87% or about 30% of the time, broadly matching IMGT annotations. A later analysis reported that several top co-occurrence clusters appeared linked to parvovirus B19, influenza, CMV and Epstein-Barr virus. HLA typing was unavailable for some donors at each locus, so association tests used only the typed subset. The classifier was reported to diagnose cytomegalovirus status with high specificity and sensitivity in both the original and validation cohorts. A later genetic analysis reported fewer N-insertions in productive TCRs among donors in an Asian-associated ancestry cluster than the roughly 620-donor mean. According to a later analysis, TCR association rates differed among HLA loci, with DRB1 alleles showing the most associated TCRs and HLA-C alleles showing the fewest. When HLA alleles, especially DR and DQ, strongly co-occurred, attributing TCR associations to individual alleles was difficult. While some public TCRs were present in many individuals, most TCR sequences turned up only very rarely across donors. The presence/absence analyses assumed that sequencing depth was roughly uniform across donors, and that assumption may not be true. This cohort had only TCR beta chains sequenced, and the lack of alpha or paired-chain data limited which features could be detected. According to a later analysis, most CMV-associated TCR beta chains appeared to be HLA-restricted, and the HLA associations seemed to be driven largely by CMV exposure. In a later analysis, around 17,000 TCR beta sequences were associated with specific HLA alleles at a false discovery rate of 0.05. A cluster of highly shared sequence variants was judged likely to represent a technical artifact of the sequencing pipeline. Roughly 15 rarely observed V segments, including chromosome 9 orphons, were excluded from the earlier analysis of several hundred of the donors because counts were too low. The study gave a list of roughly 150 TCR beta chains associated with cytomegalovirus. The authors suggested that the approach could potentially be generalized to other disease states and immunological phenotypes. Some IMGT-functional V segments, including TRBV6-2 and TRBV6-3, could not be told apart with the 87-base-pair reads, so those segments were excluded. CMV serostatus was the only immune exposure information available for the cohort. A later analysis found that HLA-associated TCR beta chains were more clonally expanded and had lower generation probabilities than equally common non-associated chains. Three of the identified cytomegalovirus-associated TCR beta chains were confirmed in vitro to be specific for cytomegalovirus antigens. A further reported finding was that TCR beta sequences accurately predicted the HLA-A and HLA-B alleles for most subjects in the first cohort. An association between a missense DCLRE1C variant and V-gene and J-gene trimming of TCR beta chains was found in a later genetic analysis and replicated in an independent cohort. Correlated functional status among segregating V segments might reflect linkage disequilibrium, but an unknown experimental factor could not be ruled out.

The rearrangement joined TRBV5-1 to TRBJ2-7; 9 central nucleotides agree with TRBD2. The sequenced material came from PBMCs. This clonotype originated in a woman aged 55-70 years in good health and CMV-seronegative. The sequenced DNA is TGCGCCAGCAGCTATAGCGGGAGAGGTTCCTACGAGCAGTACTTC. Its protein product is CASSYSGRGSYEQYF.